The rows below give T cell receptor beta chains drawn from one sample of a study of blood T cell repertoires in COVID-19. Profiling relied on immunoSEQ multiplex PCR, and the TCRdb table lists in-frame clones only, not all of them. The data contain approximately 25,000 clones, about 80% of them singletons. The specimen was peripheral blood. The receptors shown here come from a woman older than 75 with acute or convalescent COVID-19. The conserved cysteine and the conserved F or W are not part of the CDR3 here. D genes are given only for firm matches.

CDR3: ASRRYENYEQY
D: .
V: TRBV28

CDR3: ASSLSGAAKTQY
D: TRBD2
V: TRBV5-1

CDR3: ASSLAAHRSGGAAGELF
D: TRBD2
V: TRBV7-3

CDR3: ASSVGGRGYEQY
D: .
V: TRBV9

CDR3: ASSRLASNTGELF
D: TRBD2
V: TRBV7-3

CDR3: ASSGGASGYT
D: .
V: TRBV5-1

CDR3: ASSLEATGDDEQF
D: TRBD1
V: TRBV5-1

CDR3: ASSVGASGISSYEQY
D: TRBD2
V: TRBV9

CDR3: ASSPLLGDRGNHEQY
D: TRBD1
V: TRBV6-6

CDR3: SVEDLGQGESYEQY
D: TRBD1
V: TRBV29-1

CDR3: ASSLDFNYGYT
D: .
V: TRBV11-2

CDR3: ASTMRGSNTEAF
D: .
V: TRBV6-6

CDR3: ASSSPGGTDTQY
D: TRBD2
V: TRBV11-2

CDR3: ASNLAGGTDTQY
D: TRBD2
V: TRBV9

CDR3: ASSYSRLGGETQY
D: .
V: TRBV6-5

CDR3: ASKAGKENQPQH
D: .
V: TRBV19

CDR3: ASSDTSADTQY
D: .
V: TRBV19

CDR3: ASSLGQPNEKLF
D: .
V: TRBV5-1

CDR3: ASSLRQQPQH
D: .
V: TRBV28

CDR3: AWSGTGRSYEQY
D: TRBD1
V: TRBV30

CDR3: ASSYSGLNTEAF
D: .
V: TRBV6-5

CDR3: ASSQVGPFTDTQY
D: .
V: TRBV4-1

CDR3: ASSTQGRETQY
D: .
V: TRBV5-5

CDR3: ASSFQQGYEQY
D: TRBD1
V: TRBV18

CDR3: ASSASLGTGGNGYT
D: TRBD1
V: TRBV9

CDR3: ASRSKGDTGELF
D: .
V: TRBV13

CDR3: ASALGASASEQY
D: .
V: TRBV11-3

CDR3: ASSLAGGQMGEQY
D: .
V: TRBV7-9

CDR3: APTHGEQY
D: .
V: TRBV6-5

CDR3: ASSQRRAGASTGELF
D: .
V: TRBV4-2

CDR3: ASSPRLLGLADFSYEQY
D: TRBD2
V: TRBV18

CDR3: ASSEVANYGYT
D: .
V: TRBV6-1

CDR3: ASSVSTGEETQY
D: TRBD1
V: TRBV9

CDR3: ASTGTANYGYT
D: TRBD1
V: TRBV6-5

CDR3: ASSRDGIAGYNEQF
D: TRBD2
V: TRBV7-9

CDR3: ASSFQQGKGNTIY
D: .
V: TRBV6-5

CDR3: ASSLAGRGAARETQY
D: TRBD2
V: TRBV5-1

CDR3: ASSRGYEQY
D: .
V: TRBV28